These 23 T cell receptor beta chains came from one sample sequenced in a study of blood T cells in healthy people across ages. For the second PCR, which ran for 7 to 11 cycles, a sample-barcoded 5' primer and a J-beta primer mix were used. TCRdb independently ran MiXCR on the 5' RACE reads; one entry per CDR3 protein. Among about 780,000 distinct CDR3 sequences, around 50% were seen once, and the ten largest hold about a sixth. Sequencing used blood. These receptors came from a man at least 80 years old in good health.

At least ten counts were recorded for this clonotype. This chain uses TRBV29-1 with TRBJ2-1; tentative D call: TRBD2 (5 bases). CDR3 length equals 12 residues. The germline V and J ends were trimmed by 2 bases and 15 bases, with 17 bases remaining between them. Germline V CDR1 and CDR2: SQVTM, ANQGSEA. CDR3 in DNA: TGCAGCGTTGAATCTCCCGGGGATAGTCGGTTCTTC. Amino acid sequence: CSVESPGDSRFF.

The CDR3 coding sequence is TGTGCCAGCAGTCAGAACAAGGTGGCAGGGGGCAACTATAATTCACCCCTCCACTTT. Protein: CASSQNKVAGGNYNSPLHF. V and J are TRBV27 and TRBJ1-6; 8 bases are shared with TRBD1. Germline values: CDR1 MNHEY, CDR2 SMNVEV (reference sequence). V lost 5 bases to trimming and J lost 3 bases; unmatched junction nucleotides: 15. The CDR3 is 19 residues long.

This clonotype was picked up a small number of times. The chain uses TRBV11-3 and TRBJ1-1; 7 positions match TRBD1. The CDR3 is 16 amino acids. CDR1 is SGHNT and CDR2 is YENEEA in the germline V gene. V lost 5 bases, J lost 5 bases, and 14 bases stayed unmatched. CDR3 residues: CASSRGGTGDGTEAFF. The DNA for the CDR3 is TGTGCCAGCAGCCGAGGGGGAACAGGGGATGGGACTGAAGCTTTCTTT.

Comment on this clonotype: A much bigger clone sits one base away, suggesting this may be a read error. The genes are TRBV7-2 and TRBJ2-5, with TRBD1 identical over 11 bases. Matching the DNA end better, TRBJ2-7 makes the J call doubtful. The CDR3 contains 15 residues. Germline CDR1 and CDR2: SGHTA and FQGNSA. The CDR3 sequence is CASNLGGTGGYEQYF. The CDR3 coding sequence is TGTGCCAGCAACTTAGGAGGGACAGGGGGCTACGAGCAGTACTTC.

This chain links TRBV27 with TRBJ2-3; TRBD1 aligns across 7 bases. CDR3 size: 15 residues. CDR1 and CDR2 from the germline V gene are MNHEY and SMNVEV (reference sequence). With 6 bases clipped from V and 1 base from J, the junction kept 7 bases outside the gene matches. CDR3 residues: CASRRTGGGTDTQYF. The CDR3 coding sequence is TGTGCCAGCAGGCGGACAGGAGGAGGCACAGATACGCAGTATTTT.

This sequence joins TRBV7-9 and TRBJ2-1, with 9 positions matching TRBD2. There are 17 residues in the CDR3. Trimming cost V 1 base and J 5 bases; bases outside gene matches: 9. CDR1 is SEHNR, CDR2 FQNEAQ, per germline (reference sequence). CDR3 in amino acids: CASSLGVAGEFHNEQFF. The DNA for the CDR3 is TGTGCCAGCAGCTTAGGGGTAGCGGGAGAGTTCCACAATGAGCAGTTCTTC.

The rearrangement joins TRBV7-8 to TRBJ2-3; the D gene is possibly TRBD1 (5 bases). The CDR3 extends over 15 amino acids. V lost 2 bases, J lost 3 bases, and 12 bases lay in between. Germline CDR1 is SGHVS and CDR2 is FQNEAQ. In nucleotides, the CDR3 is TGTGCCAGCAGCTTAATCGACAGAGAGACAGATACGCAGTATTTT. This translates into CASSLIDRETDTQYF.

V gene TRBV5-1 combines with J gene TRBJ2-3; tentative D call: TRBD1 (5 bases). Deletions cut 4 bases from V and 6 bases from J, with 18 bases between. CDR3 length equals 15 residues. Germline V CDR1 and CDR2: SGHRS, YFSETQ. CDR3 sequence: CASSLLTGELDTQYF. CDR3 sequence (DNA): TGCGCCAGCAGCCTACTTACAGGAGAGTTGGATACGCAGTATTTT. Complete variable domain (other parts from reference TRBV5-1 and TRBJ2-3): KAGVTQTPRYLIKTRGQQVTLSCSPISGHRSVSWYQQTPGQGLQFLFEYFSETQRNKGNFPGRFSGRQFSNSRSEMNVSTLELGDSALYLCASSLLTGELDTQYFGPGTRLTVL.

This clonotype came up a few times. The CDR3 region has the DNA TGTGCCAGCCACCTAGCGGGAGAGGGAGATACGCAGTATTTT. It translates to CASHLAGEGDTQYF. This rearrangement joins TRBV27 to TRBJ2-3, with 10 nucleotides matching TRBD2. The CDR3 has 14 amino acids. The germline V gene has CDR1 MNHEY and CDR2 SMNVEV (reference sequence). V lost 8 bases to trimming and J lost 5 bases; unmatched junction nucleotides: 7.

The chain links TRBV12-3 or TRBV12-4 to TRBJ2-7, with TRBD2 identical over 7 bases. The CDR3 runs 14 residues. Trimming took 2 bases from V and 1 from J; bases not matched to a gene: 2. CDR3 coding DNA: TGTGCCAGCAGTTTAACTAGCGATTCCTACGAGCAGTACTTC. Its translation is CASSLTSDSYEQYF.

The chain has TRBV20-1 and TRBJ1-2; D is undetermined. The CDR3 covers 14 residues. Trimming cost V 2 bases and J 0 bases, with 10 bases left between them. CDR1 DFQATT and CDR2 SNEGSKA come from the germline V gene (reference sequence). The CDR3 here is CSARSRLANYGYTF. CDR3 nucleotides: TGCAGTGCTAGAAGCCGGTTAGCTAACTATGGCTACACCTTC.

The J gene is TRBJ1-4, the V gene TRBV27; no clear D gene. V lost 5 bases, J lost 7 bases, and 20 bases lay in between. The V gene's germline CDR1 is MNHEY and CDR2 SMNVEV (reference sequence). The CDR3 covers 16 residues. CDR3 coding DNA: TGTGCCAGCAGTCAAGGGAACGCAGTCGTCAGTGAAAAACTGTTTTTT. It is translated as CASSQGNAVVSEKLFF.

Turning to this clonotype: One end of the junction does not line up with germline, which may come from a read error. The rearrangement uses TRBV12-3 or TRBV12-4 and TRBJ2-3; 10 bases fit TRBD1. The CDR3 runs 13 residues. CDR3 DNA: TGTGCCAGCAGGGGACAGGGGAGGGATACACAGTATTTT. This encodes CASRGQGRDTQYF.

The CDR3 reads CSARMGLGTNEQFF. The CDR3 nucleotides are TGCAGCGCCCGGATGGGACTAGGTACGAATGAGCAGTTCTTC. The V and J genes are TRBV29-1 and TRBJ2-1; the match to TRBD2 covers 8 bases. The germline CDR1 and CDR2 sequences are SQVTM and ANQGSEA. Germline trimming cut 7 bases from V and 7 bases from J; bases unmatched to any gene: 12. The CDR3 sequence is 14 residues long.

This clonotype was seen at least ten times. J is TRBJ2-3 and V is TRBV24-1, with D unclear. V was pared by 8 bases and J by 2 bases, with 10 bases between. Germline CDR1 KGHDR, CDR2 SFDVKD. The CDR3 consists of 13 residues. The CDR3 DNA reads TGTGCCACCAAATCCCCGACCACAGATACGCAGTATTTT. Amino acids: CATKSPTTDTQYF.

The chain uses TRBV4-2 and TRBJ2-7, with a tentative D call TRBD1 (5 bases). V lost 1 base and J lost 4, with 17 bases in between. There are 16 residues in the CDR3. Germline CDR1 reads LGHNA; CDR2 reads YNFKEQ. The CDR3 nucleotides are TGTGCCAGCAGCCAAGGAAGGGTCCAGGGTAGGTACGAGCAGTACTTC. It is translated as CASSQGRVQGRYEQYF.

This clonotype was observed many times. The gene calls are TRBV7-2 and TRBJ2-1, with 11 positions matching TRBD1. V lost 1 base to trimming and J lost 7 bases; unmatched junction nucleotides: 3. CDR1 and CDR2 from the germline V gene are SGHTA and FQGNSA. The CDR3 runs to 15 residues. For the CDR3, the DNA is TGTGCCAGCAGCTTAGGGGGACAGGGGGTTAATGAGCAGTTCTTC. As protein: CASSLGGQGVNEQFF.

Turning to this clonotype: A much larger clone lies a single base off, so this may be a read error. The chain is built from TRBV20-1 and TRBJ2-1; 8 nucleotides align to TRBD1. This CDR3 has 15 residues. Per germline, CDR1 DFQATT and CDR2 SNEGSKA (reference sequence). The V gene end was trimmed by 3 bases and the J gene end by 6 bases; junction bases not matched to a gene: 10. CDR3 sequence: CSARADRGYCNEQFF. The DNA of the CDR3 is TGCAGTGCTAGGGCCGACAGGGGATACTGCAATGAGCAGTTCTTC.

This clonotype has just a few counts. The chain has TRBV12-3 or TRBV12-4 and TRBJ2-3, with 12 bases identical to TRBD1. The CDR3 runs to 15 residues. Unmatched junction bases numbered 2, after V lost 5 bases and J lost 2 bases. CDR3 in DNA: TGTGCCAGCAGTAAGGGACAGGGGGCCACAGATACGCAGTATTTT. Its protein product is CASSKGQGATDTQYF.

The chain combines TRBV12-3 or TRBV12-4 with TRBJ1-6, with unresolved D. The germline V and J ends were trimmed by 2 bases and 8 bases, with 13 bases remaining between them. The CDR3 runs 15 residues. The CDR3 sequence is CASSLRQSGYSPLHF. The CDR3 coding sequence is TGTGCCAGCAGTTTAAGACAATCCGGGTATTCACCCCTCCACTTT.

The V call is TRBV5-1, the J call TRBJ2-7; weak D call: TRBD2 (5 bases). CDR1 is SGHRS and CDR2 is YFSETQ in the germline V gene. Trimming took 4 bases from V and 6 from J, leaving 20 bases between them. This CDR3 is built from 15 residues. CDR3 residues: CASSQETGRGREQYF. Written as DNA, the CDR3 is TGCGCCAGCAGCCAAGAGACGGGGAGAGGACGCGAGCAGTACTTC.

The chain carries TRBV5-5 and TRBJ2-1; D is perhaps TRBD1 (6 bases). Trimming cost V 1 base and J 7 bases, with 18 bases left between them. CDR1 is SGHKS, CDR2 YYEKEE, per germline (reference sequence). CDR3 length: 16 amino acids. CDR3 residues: CASSLLRTGRGNEQFF. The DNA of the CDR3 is TGTGCCAGCAGCTTGCTGCGAACAGGGAGAGGAAATGAGCAGTTCTTC.

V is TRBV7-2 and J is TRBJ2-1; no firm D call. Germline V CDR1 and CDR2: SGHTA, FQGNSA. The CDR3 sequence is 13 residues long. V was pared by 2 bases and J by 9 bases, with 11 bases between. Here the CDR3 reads CASSLSKNREQFF. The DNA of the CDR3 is TGTGCCAGCAGCTTAAGTAAAAACCGTGAGCAGTTCTTC.